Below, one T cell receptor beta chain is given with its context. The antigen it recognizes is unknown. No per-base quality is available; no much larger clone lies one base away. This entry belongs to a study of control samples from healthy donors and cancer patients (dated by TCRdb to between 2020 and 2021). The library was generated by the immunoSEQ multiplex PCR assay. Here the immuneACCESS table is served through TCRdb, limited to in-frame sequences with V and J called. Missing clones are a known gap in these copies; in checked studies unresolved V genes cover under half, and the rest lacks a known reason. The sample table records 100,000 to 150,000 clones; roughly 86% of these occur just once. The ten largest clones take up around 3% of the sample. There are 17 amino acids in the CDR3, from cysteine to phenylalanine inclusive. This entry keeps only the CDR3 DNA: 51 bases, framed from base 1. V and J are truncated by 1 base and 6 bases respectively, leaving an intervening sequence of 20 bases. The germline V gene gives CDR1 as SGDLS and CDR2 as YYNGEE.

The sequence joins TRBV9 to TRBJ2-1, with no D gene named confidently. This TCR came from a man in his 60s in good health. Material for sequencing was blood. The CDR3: CASSVSVAGDDGNEQFF. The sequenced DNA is TGTGCCAGCAGCGTAAGTGTGGCCGGAGACGACGGCAATGAGCAGTTCTTC.